This TCR beta chain originates from a study of shared T cell receptors in the human thymus. Sequencing used immunoSEQ multiplex PCR; TCRdb keeps in-frame clones, though not all of them. The table has about 380,000 clones, roughly 94% seen once. The V gene's germline CDR1 is MRHNA and CDR2 SNTAGT. CDR3 length equals 15 residues. Trimming at V came to 5 bases and at J to 6 bases, leaving 9 bases not matched to a gene. V usage is TRBV6-4 and J usage is TRBJ2-1; TRBD1 aligns across 8 bases. This receptor was identified in a human donor. The sequenced sample was thymocytes. CDR3 coding DNA: TGTGCCAGCAGTCCCCTTCAGGGGGCAGGCAATGAGCAGTTCTTC. Residues: CASSPLQGAGNEQFF.